This is a list of T cell receptor beta chains from one sample in a study of T-cell reconstitution after alpha-beta-depleted transplantation in children. TCRdb ran MiXCR on the PCR reads and lists one entry per CDR3 protein. The sample includes almost 600,000 distinct CDR3 sequences, more than 20% seen only once; the top ten take around a third. The sample consisted of PBMCs, taken before TCRalphabeta/CD19-depleted stem cell transplant. The receptors here all came from a boy less than two years old with Wiskott-Aldrich syndrome, due to receive a stem cell transplant. The CDR3 runs from the conserved cysteine through the conserved F or W. A D gene is named only where the DNA matches it firmly. Size is stated for part of the rows, as once, few or many counts, or as a class when the clone is expanded.

>.|14|TRBV5-1|TRBD1|TRBJ2-3
TGCGCCAGCAGCCAGTGGGACAGCGGAGATACGCAGTATTTT
CASSQWDSGDTQYF
>.|17|TRBV20-1|.|TRBJ2-1
TGCAGTGCTAGAGATATTAGGGGGGTAGGCTCCTACAATGAGCAGTTCTTC
CSARDIRGVGSYNEQFF
>.|15|TRBV12-3/TRBV12-4|TRBD1|TRBJ2-3
TGTGCCAGCAGCCGGACAGGGCCCCGCACAGATACGCAGTATTTT
CASSRTGPRTDTQYF
>few|14|TRBV28|.|TRBJ1-2
TGTGCCAGCAGTACTGGGGCGGGCAGCTATGGCTACACCTTC
CASSTGAGSYGYTF
>.|16|TRBV5-1|.|TRBJ2-2
TGCGCCAGCAGCTTGGAGCCCGGGATTGTGACCGGGGAGCTGTTTTTT
CASSLEPGIVTGELFF
>once|14|TRBV27|.|TRBJ1-6
TGTGCCAGCAGATTACAGGAACGGCGTTCACCCCTCCACTTT
CASRLQERRSPLHF
>.|12|TRBV20-1|TRBD1|TRBJ1-2
TGCAGTGCACTGGACAGGGAATATGGCTACACCTTC
CSALDREYGYTF
>.|14|TRBV5-5|TRBD2|TRBJ2-5
TGTGCCAGCAGCCACGGACTAGGGCCGGGAGACCAGTACTTC
CASSHGLGPGDQYF
>.|15|TRBV7-9|TRBD1|TRBJ1-2
TGTGCCAGCAGACAAAACCGGGACAGGGGCAGAGGCTACACCTTC
CASRQNRDRGRGYTF
>.|14|TRBV5-1|TRBD1|TRBJ1-4
TGCGCCACGGCTGAGACAGGGGAGAGTGAAAAACTGTTTTTT
CATAETGESEKLFF
>few|14|TRBV12-3/TRBV12-4|.|TRBJ2-1
TGTGCCAGCATTTCGCGGCGGGGCTACAATGAGCAGTTCTTC
CASISRRGYNEQFF
>.|17|TRBV5-1|TRBD2|TRBJ2-1
TGCGCCAGCAGCTTGGGACTAGCGGGAGATAGTTCCACTGAGCAGTTCTTC
CASSLGLAGDSSTEQFF
>few|13|TRBV28|.|TRBJ1-1
TGTGCCAGCAGGGTCCCCCTGTACACTGAAGCTTTCTTT
CASRVPLYTEAFF
>.|15|TRBV5-1|.|TRBJ2-2
TGCGCCAGCAGCTTGGAACCTGGGGACACCGGGGAGCTGTTTTTT
CASSLEPGDTGELFF
>.|15|TRBV9|TRBD2|TRBJ2-5
TGTGCCAGCAGCGTAGGGACTAGCGGACAAGAGACCCAGTACTTC
CASSVGTSGQETQYF